Listed below are T cell receptor beta chains from one sample, sequenced in a study of shared clonotypes between healthy human individuals. Assay: immunoSEQ multiplex PCR; the TCRdb copy retains only in-frame clones and omits some. The data hold approximately 1,500,000 clones, with around 98% observed a single time. Sequences were obtained from naive CD4+ T cells sorted from blood. These receptors were taken from a man in his thirties or forties in good health. Each CDR3 is given with its conserved first and last residue. Fields, in order: J gene, V gene, D gene, clone size, CDR3 protein, CDR3 DNA. A D gene is named only where the DNA matches it firmly. Expanded clones are given a class, and other clones once, few, many or no size at all.

J gene: TRBJ2-7; V gene: TRBV28; D gene: -; clone size: -; CDR3 protein: CASSLVGMASLEQYF; CDR3 DNA: TGTGCCAGCAGTTTAGTCGGGATGGCTAGTCTCGAGCAGTACTTC
J gene: TRBJ2-7; V gene: TRBV5-1; D gene: -; clone size: once; CDR3 protein: CASSLGGLDDEQYF; CDR3 DNA: TGCGCCAGCAGCTTGGGGGGGCTAGACGACGAGCAGTACTTC
J gene: TRBJ2-2; V gene: TRBV10-1; D gene: -; clone size: once; CDR3 protein: CASSPDRRAGELFF; CDR3 DNA: TGCGCCAGCAGTCCTGACAGGAGGGCCGGGGAGCTGTTTTTT
J gene: TRBJ1-2; V gene: TRBV19; D gene: -; clone size: -; CDR3 protein: CASSEGHYGYTF; CDR3 DNA: TGTGCCAGTAGTGAGGGGCACTATGGCTACACCTTC
J gene: TRBJ1-1; V gene: TRBV18; D gene: TRBD1; clone size: -; CDR3 protein: CASSRIGTGDTEAFF; CDR3 DNA: TGTGCCAGCTCCCGCATAGGGACAGGGGACACTGAAGCTTTCTTT
J gene: TRBJ1-3; V gene: TRBV5-1; D gene: -; clone size: few; CDR3 protein: CASSLGTAGNTIYF; CDR3 DNA: TGCGCCAGCAGCTTGGGGACAGCTGGAAACACCATATATTTT
J gene: TRBJ1-4; V gene: TRBV7-9; D gene: TRBD1; clone size: -; CDR3 protein: CASSLLGGPNEKLFF; CDR3 DNA: TGTGCCAGCAGCTTGCTAGGGGGCCCTAATGAAAAACTGTTTTTT
J gene: TRBJ1-2; V gene: TRBV7-2; D gene: -; clone size: -; CDR3 protein: CASSPPQGTNYGYTF; CDR3 DNA: TGTGCCAGCAGCCCCCCCCAGGGAACTAACTATGGCTACACCTTC
J gene: TRBJ2-7; V gene: TRBV5-1; D gene: TRBD1; clone size: -; CDR3 protein: CASSFGTAYEQYF; CDR3 DNA: TGCGCCAGCAGCTTCGGGACAGCCTACGAGCAGTACTTC
J gene: TRBJ2-1; V gene: TRBV30; D gene: TRBD2; clone size: -; CDR3 protein: CAWARPGTSDNEQFF; CDR3 DNA: TGTGCCTGGGCACGGCCCGGGACTAGTGACAATGAGCAGTTCTTC
J gene: TRBJ2-3; V gene: TRBV27; D gene: TRBD2; clone size: -; CDR3 protein: CASSRSLAGGPTDTQYF; CDR3 DNA: TGTGCCAGCAGCAGAAGCCTAGCGGGAGGGCCCACAGATACGCAGTATTTT
J gene: TRBJ1-3; V gene: TRBV11-2; D gene: -; clone size: -; CDR3 protein: CASSLGLPYGNTIYF; CDR3 DNA: TGTGCCAGCAGCTTAGGGCTCCCCTATGGAAACACCATATATTTT
J gene: TRBJ1-5; V gene: TRBV28; D gene: -; clone size: -; CDR3 protein: CASSSERNQPQHF; CDR3 DNA: TGTGCCAGCAGTTCAGAGAGGAATCAGCCCCAGCATTTT
J gene: TRBJ1-5; V gene: TRBV11-2; D gene: -; clone size: -; CDR3 protein: CASSSRAEQPQHF; CDR3 DNA: TGTGCCAGCAGCTCCCGAGCGGAGCAGCCCCAGCATTTT
J gene: TRBJ2-7; V gene: TRBV10-3; D gene: -; clone size: -; CDR3 protein: CAISESRASRTYEQYF; CDR3 DNA: TGTGCCATCAGTGAGTCCCGGGCCTCCCGGACCTACGAGCAGTACTTC
J gene: TRBJ2-2; V gene: TRBV9; D gene: -; clone size: -; CDR3 protein: CASSVEDSSRTGELFF; CDR3 DNA: TGTGCCAGCAGCGTAGAAGACAGTAGTCGGACCGGGGAGCTGTTTTTT
J gene: TRBJ2-1; V gene: TRBV6-1; D gene: -; clone size: -; CDR3 protein: CASSEASVGEQFF; CDR3 DNA: TGTGCCAGCAGTGAGGCTAGCGTTGGTGAGCAGTTCTTC
J gene: TRBJ2-3; V gene: TRBV5-1; D gene: -; clone size: -; CDR3 protein: CASSLSRAGDTQYF; CDR3 DNA: TGCGCCAGCAGCTTATCCAGGGCTGGGGATACGCAGTATTTT
J gene: TRBJ2-7; V gene: TRBV5-1; D gene: -; clone size: -; CDR3 protein: CASSLWGANQYEQYF; CDR3 DNA: TGCGCCAGCAGCTTGTGGGGGGCAAACCAGTACGAGCAGTACTTC
J gene: TRBJ1-2; V gene: TRBV2; D gene: TRBD1; clone size: -; CDR3 protein: CATGQGFYGYTF; CDR3 DNA: TGTGCCACCGGACAGGGCTTCTATGGCTACACCTTC
J gene: TRBJ2-1; V gene: TRBV19; D gene: -; clone size: -; CDR3 protein: CASTGSTIYNEQFF; CDR3 DNA: TGTGCCAGTACAGGGTCAACCATCTACAATGAGCAGTTCTTC
J gene: TRBJ2-5; V gene: TRBV9; D gene: -; clone size: once; CDR3 protein: CASSVVSGGETQYF; CDR3 DNA: TGTGCCAGCAGCGTAGTGTCCGGTGGAGAGACCCAGTACTTC
J gene: TRBJ1-2; V gene: TRBV29-1; D gene: -; clone size: -; CDR3 protein: CSVLGHASGYTF; CDR3 DNA: TGCAGCGTTCTGGGACACGCTAGTGGCTACACCTTC
J gene: TRBJ2-7; V gene: TRBV4-3; D gene: -; clone size: -; CDR3 protein: CASSLEVGKEQYF; CDR3 DNA: TGCGCCAGCAGCCTCGAGGTAGGGAAGGAGCAGTACTTC
J gene: TRBJ1-5; V gene: TRBV7-8; D gene: -; clone size: -; CDR3 protein: CASSLAAGAGTSGYSNQPQHF; CDR3 DNA: TGTGCCAGCAGCTTAGCGGCAGGGGCCGGGACATCTGGCTATAGCAATCAGCCCCAGCATTTT
J gene: TRBJ1-5; V gene: TRBV25-1; D gene: -; clone size: -; CDR3 protein: CASSVDTRDQPQHF; CDR3 DNA: TGTGCCAGCAGTGTTGACACCCGAGACCAGCCCCAGCATTTT
J gene: TRBJ2-5; V gene: TRBV27; D gene: TRBD1; clone size: -; CDR3 protein: CASSFSRTGGEETQYF; CDR3 DNA: TGTGCCAGCAGTTTTTCCAGGACAGGGGGGGAAGAGACCCAGTACTTC
J gene: TRBJ2-5; V gene: TRBV5-1; D gene: -; clone size: -; CDR3 protein: CASSLPGSQETQYF; CDR3 DNA: TGCGCCAGCAGCTTGCCTGGCAGCCAAGAGACCCAGTACTTC
J gene: TRBJ1-5; V gene: TRBV6-6; D gene: -; clone size: -; CDR3 protein: CASSYSFDNQPQHF; CDR3 DNA: TGTGCCAGCAGTTACTCGTTTGACAATCAGCCCCAGCATTTT
J gene: TRBJ2-2; V gene: TRBV27; D gene: TRBD2; clone size: -; CDR3 protein: CASSFRLAGGWGTGELFF; CDR3 DNA: TGTGCCAGCAGTTTCCGACTAGCGGGAGGATGGGGAACCGGGGAGCTGTTTTTT
J gene: TRBJ1-5; V gene: TRBV19; D gene: -; clone size: -; CDR3 protein: CASSLNMNSNQPQHF; CDR3 DNA: TGTGCCAGTAGTCTGAACATGAATAGCAATCAGCCCCAGCATTTT
J gene: TRBJ2-2; V gene: TRBV5-4; D gene: -; clone size: -; CDR3 protein: CASSPSSSQVTGELFF; CDR3 DNA: TGTGCCAGCAGCCCTTCAAGTAGCCAGGTGACCGGGGAGCTGTTTTTT
J gene: TRBJ2-1; V gene: TRBV5-1; D gene: -; clone size: -; CDR3 protein: CASSLALWVSYNEQFF; CDR3 DNA: TGCGCCAGCAGCTTGGCCTTATGGGTCTCCTACAATGAGCAGTTCTTC
J gene: TRBJ2-7; V gene: TRBV19; D gene: -; clone size: -; CDR3 protein: CASSIGVPTGSHYEQYF; CDR3 DNA: TGTGCCAGTAGTATAGGGGTTCCTACCGGGAGTCACTACGAGCAGTACTTC
J gene: TRBJ2-5; V gene: TRBV15; D gene: -; clone size: -; CDR3 protein: CATSRGSGLAQETQYF; CDR3 DNA: TGTGCCACCAGCAGGGGCAGCGGACTGGCCCAAGAGACCCAGTACTTC
J gene: TRBJ2-2; V gene: TRBV27; D gene: TRBD1; clone size: -; CDR3 protein: CASRPMDRITGELFF; CDR3 DNA: TGTGCCAGCAGGCCGATGGACAGGATTACCGGGGAGCTGTTTTTT
J gene: TRBJ2-2; V gene: TRBV18; D gene: -; clone size: -; CDR3 protein: CASSPPGRGDTGELFF; CDR3 DNA: TGTGCCAGCTCACCACCGGGAAGGGGGGACACCGGGGAGCTGTTTTTT
J gene: TRBJ2-7; V gene: TRBV27; D gene: -; clone size: -; CDR3 protein: CASSGSVGFHEQYF; CDR3 DNA: TGTGCCAGCAGTGGTAGTGTGGGGTTCCACGAGCAGTACTTC
J gene: TRBJ2-2; V gene: TRBV11-3; D gene: -; clone size: once; CDR3 protein: CASSLGQPGTRELFF; CDR3 DNA: TGTGCCAGCAGCTTAGGACAGCCGGGAACCCGGGAGCTGTTTTTT
J gene: TRBJ1-1; V gene: TRBV19; D gene: -; clone size: -; CDR3 protein: CASKRGGQLQYTEAFF; CDR3 DNA: TGTGCCAGTAAGCGGGGCGGCCAATTACAATACACTGAAGCTTTCTTT
J gene: TRBJ2-1; V gene: TRBV5-4; D gene: TRBD2; clone size: -; CDR3 protein: CASSLGLAGVNEQFF; CDR3 DNA: TGTGCCAGCAGCTTGGGGCTAGCGGGAGTTAATGAGCAGTTCTTC
J gene: TRBJ2-7; V gene: TRBV18; D gene: TRBD2; clone size: -; CDR3 protein: CASSAGLVPLYEQYF; CDR3 DNA: TGTGCCAGCTCAGCGGGACTAGTCCCTCTCTACGAGCAGTACTTC
J gene: TRBJ2-1; V gene: TRBV27; D gene: TRBD2; clone size: -; CDR3 protein: CASSTTSGRMRFF; CDR3 DNA: TGTGCCAGCAGTACGACTAGCGGGAGGATGAGGTTCTTC
J gene: TRBJ2-7; V gene: TRBV28; D gene: -; clone size: -; CDR3 protein: CASLRRGRAYEQYF; CDR3 DNA: TGTGCCAGCTTGAGGCGCGGTAGGGCCTACGAGCAGTACTTC
J gene: TRBJ2-7; V gene: TRBV10-3; D gene: TRBD1; clone size: -; CDR3 protein: CAISRDRVIEQYF; CDR3 DNA: TGTGCCATCAGCCGGGACAGGGTCATCGAGCAGTACTTC
J gene: TRBJ2-1; V gene: TRBV18; D gene: TRBD2; clone size: -; CDR3 protein: CASSPRTSNNNEQFF; CDR3 DNA: TGTGCCAGCTCACCAAGGACTAGCAATAACAATGAGCAGTTCTTC
J gene: TRBJ2-5; V gene: TRBV11-2; D gene: TRBD1; clone size: -; CDR3 protein: CATGTGARETQYF; CDR3 DNA: TGTGCCACTGGGACAGGTGCTCGTGAGACCCAGTACTTC